One sample yielded the 5 T cell receptor beta chains listed below, sequenced in a study of T cells in Graves' hyperthyroidism and ophthalmopathy. Researchers took RNA transcripts and amplified the TCR beta CDR3 regions from them. An initial round of RT-PCR targeting the TCR CDR3 relied on the HTBI primer set. TCRdb itself ran the multiplex PCR reads through MiXCR, one entry per CDR3 protein. The sample shows some 620,000 distinct CDR3 sequences, about 16% of them seen only once. What was sequenced was blood. Receptors were obtained from a woman aged 30 to 39 with Graves' hyperthyroidism.

This clonotype was detected only a few times. The V gene is TRBV9, the J gene TRBJ2-3; 7 positions match TRBD1. Germline V gives CDR1 SGDLS, CDR2 YYNGEE. The V gene end was trimmed by 1 base and the J gene end by 3 bases; junction bases not matched to a gene: 5. This CDR3 spans 15 amino acids. The CDR3 DNA is TGTGCCAGCAGCGTATTCCAGGGGGTTACAGATACGCAGTATTTT. Residues: CASSVFQGVTDTQYF. Drawing the rest from reference TRBV9 and TRBJ2-3, the complete variable domain is DSGVTQTPKHLITATGQRVTLRCSPRSGDLSVYWYQQSLDQGLQFLIQYYNGEERAKGNILERFSAQQFPDLHSELNLSSLELGDSALYFCASSVFQGVTDTQYFGPGTRLTVL.

Ten or more counts support this clonotype. The chain is built from TRBV18 and TRBJ1-4, with a weak D call TRBD1 (6 bases). The V and J ends lost 5 bases and 5 bases respectively, with 15 bases between them. CDR3 length: 15 amino acids. CDR1 and CDR2 from the germline V gene are KGHSH and LQKENI. The CDR3 is CASSILRDTNEKLFF. In DNA, the CDR3 is TGTGCCAGCTCAATCCTCCGGGACACAAATGAAAAACTGTTTTTT.

This clonotype was observed at least ten times. The chain is built from TRBV3-1 and TRBJ1-2, with D tentatively TRBD1 (5 bases). The CDR3 spans 14 residues. The V and J ends lost 0 bases and 12 bases respectively, with 17 bases between them. From germline, CDR1 is LGHDT and CDR2 YNNKEL (reference sequence). CDR3 nucleotide sequence: TGTGCCAGCAGCCAAGAAGCCAGGGCGGGGAAAAACACCTTC. Its translation is CASSQEARAGKNTF.

The rearrangement links TRBV7-2 to TRBJ2-1, with 10 nucleotides matching TRBD2. Trimming took 1 base from V and 9 from J; bases not matched to a gene: 12. Looked up from germline, CDR1 is SGHTA and CDR2 is FQGNSA. The CDR3 spans 17 residues. CDR3 sequence: CASSLVGQLAGAGEQFF. The CDR3 coding sequence is TGTGCCAGCAGCTTAGTCGGCCAGCTAGCGGGAGCGGGTGAGCAGTTCTTC.

This clonotype was counted a few times. CDR3 sequence reads: CASSFGPGETDTQYF. The CDR3 DNA follows: TGTGCCAGCAGCTTTGGTCCAGGGGAAACAGATACGCAGTATTTT. J is TRBJ2-3 and V is TRBV5-5; TRBD1 might be the D (6 bases). CDR3 length: 15 residues. V was trimmed by 2 bases and J by 3 bases, leaving 13 bases between them. The germline V gene encodes CDR1 SGHKS and CDR2 YYEKEE (reference sequence).